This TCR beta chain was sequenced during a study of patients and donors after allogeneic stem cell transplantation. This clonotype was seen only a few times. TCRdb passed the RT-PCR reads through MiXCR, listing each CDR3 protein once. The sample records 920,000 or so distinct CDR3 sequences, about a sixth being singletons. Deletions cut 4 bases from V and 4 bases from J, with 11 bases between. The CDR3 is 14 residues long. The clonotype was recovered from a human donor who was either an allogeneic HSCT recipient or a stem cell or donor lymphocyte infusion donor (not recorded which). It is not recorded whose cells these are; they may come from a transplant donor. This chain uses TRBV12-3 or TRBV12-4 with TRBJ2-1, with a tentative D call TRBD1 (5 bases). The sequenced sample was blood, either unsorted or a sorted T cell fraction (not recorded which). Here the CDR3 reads CASSWWKGYNEQFF. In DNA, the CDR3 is TGTGCCAGCAGTTGGTGGAAGGGGTACAATGAGCAGTTCTTC.